A single sample gave rise to the 15 T cell receptor beta chains below, sequenced in a study of blood T cells in healthy people across ages. Primers used in a second PCR of roughly 7 to 12 cycles were a sample-barcoded 5' primer and a J-beta primer mix. Using its own MiXCR run on the 5' RACE reads, TCRdb lists one record per CDR3 protein. The sample has about 930,000 distinct CDR3 sequences; under 35% are singletons. The sample also formed part of further work on T cells of mothers and their children.

The sequenced material came from blood. These receptors all stem from a middle-aged woman in good health.

This clonotype was seen many times. This rearrangement joins TRBV4-1 to TRBJ2-5; D is perhaps TRBD1 (5 bases). The CDR3 runs 16 residues. Germline CDR1 is MGHRA and CDR2 is YSYEKL. The ends were cut back, 1 base at V and 2 bases at J, with 14 bases in the middle. The chain's CDR3 is CASSQGPLQGQETQYF. The CDR3 DNA follows: TGCGCCAGCAGCCAAGGACCACTTCAGGGTCAAGAGACCCAGTACTTC.

The table lists this clonotype with a few counts. This chain uses TRBV5-1 with TRBJ1-2; TRBD1 agrees at 8 bases. Germline CDR1 is SGHRS and CDR2 is YFSETQ. V dropped 0 bases and J dropped 6; count of bases not matched to a gene: 7. The CDR3 covers 15 residues. The chain's CDR3 is CASSLDWTGRDGYTF. CDR3 nucleotide sequence: TGCGCCAGCAGCTTGGATTGGACAGGGAGGGATGGCTACACCTTC.

This clonotype was picked up a small number of times. The V and J genes are TRBV6-5 and TRBJ1-2, with D possibly being TRBD1 (5 bases). This CDR3 has 12 amino acids. Germline assignment: CDR1 MNHEY and CDR2 SVGAGI. V lost 6 bases, J lost 8 bases, and 13 bases lay in between. The CDR3: CASRTTAEGYTF. The CDR3 nucleotides read TGTGCCAGCAGAACGACAGCGGAGGGCTACACCTTC.

Concerning this clonotype: Germline is not matched at one junction end, which may reflect a read error. The chain recombines TRBV4-3 with TRBJ2-1; 15 positions agree with TRBD2. CDR3 size: 19 residues. Germline V gives CDR1 LGHNA, CDR2 YSLEER. CDR3 residues: CASSQSWTSGGVREDEQFF. Here the CDR3 DNA reads TGCGCCAGCAGCCAAAGTTGGACTAGCGGGGGGGTAAGAGAGGATGAGCAGTTCTTT.

The V gene is TRBV7-9, the J gene TRBJ2-1, with 10 bases fitting TRBD2. The CDR3 spans 14 residues. Per germline, CDR1 SEHNR and CDR2 FQNEAQ (reference sequence). After removal of 11 bases from V and 3 bases from J, the junction contained 7 bases not matched to a gene. The CDR3 nucleotides read TGTGCCGCCCTCAGCGGGGGGGTCTACAATGAGCAGTTCTTC. Its translation: CAALSGGVYNEQFF.

The chain couples TRBV6-2 or TRBV6-3 to TRBJ1-1; TRBD1 aligns across 7 bases. V trimming: 4 bases; J trimming: 7 bases; junction bases outside the gene matches: 6. CDR3 size: 13 residues. Germline V gene data show CDR1 as MNHEY and CDR2 as SVGEGT. Here the CDR3 DNA reads TGTGCCAGCAGTTGGACAGGAAGCATTGAAGCTTTCTTT. It yields the protein CASSWTGSIEAFF.

The chain uses TRBV5-1 and TRBJ1-1; D is unclear. This CDR3 is built from 14 residues. The germline V gene encodes CDR1 SGHRS and CDR2 YFSETQ. Trimming left V 0 bases short and J 1 base short, with 7 bases between. The CDR3 sequence: CASSLEPANTEAFF. CDR3 nucleotides: TGCGCCAGCAGCTTGGAACCAGCGAACACTGAAGCTTTCTTT.

This clonotype was counted between two and nine times. DNA for the CDR3: TGTGCCAGCGGCATGCCCGACGGGGAGACGGACGAGCAGTACTTC. Its translation: CASGMPDGETDEQYF. The chain links TRBV5-5 to TRBJ2-7, with a possible D match to TRBD2 (5 bases). In germline, CDR1 is SGHKS, CDR2 YYEKEE (reference sequence). V dropped 7 bases and J dropped 5 bases, with 22 bases sitting between them. CDR3 length: 15 amino acids.

In its sample, this clonotype was seen many times. The V and J genes are TRBV5-8 and TRBJ1-5, with TRBD1 matching 8 bases. The germline CDR1 and CDR2 sequences are SGHTS and YDEGEE. The CDR3 has 16 residues. V trimming: 4 bases; J trimming: 4 bases; junction bases outside the gene matches: 10. CDR3 sequence (DNA): TGTGCCAGCAGCAACTACGGGACAGGACTAAATCAGCCCCAGCATTTT. As protein: CASSNYGTGLNQPQHF. The full variable domain, its missing parts supplied by reference TRBV5-8 and TRBJ1-5, is EAGVTQSPTHLIKTRGQQATLRCSPISGHTSVYWYQQALGLGLQFLLWYDEGEERNRGNFPPRFSGRQFPNYSSELNVNALELEDSALYLCASSNYGTGLNQPQHFGDGTRLSIL.

This clonotype has just a few counts. The chain carries TRBV5-1 and TRBJ2-7; tentative D call: TRBD2 (5 bases). Trimming took off 0 bases at V and 7 bases at J, with 14 bases between the two ends. CDR3 size: 14 residues. Germline loops: CDR1 SGHRS, CDR2 YFSETQ. CDR3 residues: CASSLGSESFEQYF. CDR3 nucleotides: TGCGCCAGCAGCTTGGGTAGCGAATCCTTTGAGCAGTACTTC.

About this clonotype: Possible read error: a much larger clone is one base away. This chain joins TRBV7-8 and TRBJ2-5; 8 nucleotides line up with TRBD2. The CDR3 has 15 amino acids. CDR1 SGHVS and CDR2 FQNEAQ come from the germline V gene. Here the CDR3 reads CASSLTGGPQGTQYF. The CDR3 DNA is TGTGCCAGCAGCTTAACGGGGGGGCCTCAAGGGACCCAGTACTTC.

At least ten counts were recorded for this clonotype. This chain connects TRBV3-1 to TRBJ2-7; D possibly corresponds to TRBD2 (7 bases). The V gene lost 1 base and the J gene lost 3 bases, with 10 bases spanning the gap. The germline gives CDR1 LGHDT, CDR2 YNNKEL (reference sequence). This CDR3 comprises 14 residues. The CDR3 is CASSQVRGLYEQYF. The DNA of the CDR3 is TGTGCCAGCAGCCAAGTGCGGGGGCTCTACGAGCAGTACTTC.

This clonotype was recorded only once. The V call is TRBV7-2, the J call TRBJ1-1; D possibly corresponds to TRBD1 (6 bases). The germline gives CDR1 SGHTA, CDR2 FQGNSA. Trimming pared 1 base from V and 4 bases from J, leaving 13 bases between. This CDR3 is built from 15 residues. The CDR3 region has the DNA TGTGCCAGCAGCTTAGGGGGGGCGGGGAGCACTGAAGCTTTCTTT. Translated, it gives CASSLGGAGSTEAFF.

This clonotype has ten or more counts. This sequence joins TRBV11-2 and TRBJ2-7; D is ambiguous. Germline V gene lookup returns CDR1 SGHAT and CDR2 FQNNGV. Trimming shortened V by 1 base and J by 0 bases, and 7 bases separated the two germline ends. The CDR3 has 14 amino acids. CDR3 sequence reads: CASSLASSSYEQYF. DNA of the CDR3: TGTGCCAGCAGCTTAGCATCCAGCTCCTACGAGCAGTACTTC.

This clonotype has only one observation. The chain is built from TRBV7-3 and TRBJ2-3; 12 nucleotides match TRBD2. The germline V gene has CDR1 SGHTA and CDR2 FQGTGA. This CDR3 has 16 amino acids. V lost 2 bases, J lost 6 bases, and 6 bases stayed unmatched. CDR3 nucleotides: TGTGCCAGCAGCTTACTAGCGGGAGGGCCTTTGGATACGCAGTATTTT. The encoded protein is CASSLLAGGPLDTQYF.